Listed below are T cell receptor beta chains from one sample, sequenced in a study of T-cell memory formation after mild COVID-19. TCRdb independently ran MiXCR on the 5' RACE reads; one entry per CDR3 protein. The sample has roughly 260,000 distinct CDR3 sequences; around 15% are singletons. The sequencing sample was made of PBMCs or a T cell subset sorted from them (not recorded which). The receptor source for this set is a man aged 18 to 29 who had mild COVID-19 (a few samples of this study predate the infection). Cell type and time point are not known. The CDR3 runs from the conserved cysteine through the conserved F or W. A D gene is named only where the DNA matches it firmly. The size field is filled for only some rows; it gives once, few, many or a size class.

j_call	d_call	v_call	clone_size	cdr3_nt	cdr3_aa
TRBJ2-1	.	TRBV5-1	few	TGCGCCAGCAGCTTGAGGGGCCAGGACAATGAGCAGTTCTTC	CASSLRGQDNEQFF
TRBJ2-3	.	TRBV20-1	few	TGCAGTGCTAACCCCCTGGGAAGGGGGGGGACAGATACGCAGTATTTT	CSANPLGRGGTDTQYF
TRBJ1-3	.	TRBV15	.	TGTGCCACCAGCAGACCAGGGATGACTGGAAACACCATATATTTT	CATSRPGMTGNTIYF
TRBJ1-5	.	TRBV6-2/TRBV6-3	few	TGTGCCTCCGGGGGGGGCGGGCAGCCCCAGCATTTT	CASGGGGQPQHF
TRBJ2-2	TRBD1	TRBV12-3/TRBV12-4	many	TGTGCCAGCAGTTCAGGGGGTACGAACACCGGGGAGCTGTTTTTT	CASSSGGTNTGELFF
TRBJ2-3	TRBD2	TRBV4-1	few	TGCGCCAGCAGCCTACTAACTAGCGGGGACCCTATCGCAGATACGCAGTATTTT	CASSLLTSGDPIADTQYF
TRBJ2-5	.	TRBV10-1	many	TGCGCCAGCAGTACAGGGGGGGGGCTCCAAGAGACCCAGTACTTC	CASSTGGGLQETQYF
TRBJ2-7	.	TRBV9	.	TGTGCCAGCAGCTCCCCAGGACAGCCCTACGAGCAGTACTTC	CASSSPGQPYEQYF
TRBJ1-4	TRBD1	TRBV5-1	few	TGCGCCAGCAGCGGACAGGGGGCTCCTGAAAAACTGTTTTTT	CASSGQGAPEKLFF
TRBJ2-6	.	TRBV7-3	few	TGTGCCAGCAGCCCTCGACTCTCTGGGGCCAACGTCCTGACTTTC	CASSPRLSGANVLTF
TRBJ1-1	.	TRBV7-9	.	TGTGCCAGCAGCGCCGAGACCTGGAGCTCTGAAGCTTTCTTT	CASSAETWSSEAFF
TRBJ2-1	.	TRBV19	.	TGTGCCAGTAGTACTTCGAGAACGTCCAATGAGCAGTTCTTC	CASSTSRTSNEQFF
TRBJ2-2	TRBD2	TRBV9	few	TGTGCCAGCAGCGACGGGACTAGCGGGGCCGGGGAGCTGTTTTTT	CASSDGTSGAGELFF
TRBJ1-3	.	TRBV12-3/TRBV12-4	few	TGTGCCAATGGACGGAACTCTGGAAACACCATATATTTT	CANGRNSGNTIYF